These 31 T cell receptor beta chains share one sample of origin, sequenced in a study of cytomegalovirus exposure and HLA in healthy donors. Primers included in the PCR were 60 Vbeta and 13 Jbeta primers. Profiled with immunoSEQ multiplex PCR; TCRdb holds only in-frame clones, not every one. The table lists approximately 170,000 clones, more than 70% of them singletons, with approximately 1.6% in the top ten. Sequencing was done on a sample of PBMCs. These receptors originate from a girl aged 10-17 years in good health and CMV-seronegative.

The rearrangement links TRBV28 to TRBJ1-6; tentatively, D is TRBD1 (5 bases). V was shortened by 3 bases and J by 10 bases, with 28 bases between the two germline ends. The CDR3 is made up of 19 amino acids. Per the germline V gene, CDR1 is MDHEN and CDR2 is SYDVKM. CDR3: CASSFGGAAQSLKVSPLHF. In DNA, the CDR3 is TGTGCCAGCAGTTTCGGAGGGGCAGCGCAAAGTCTGAAGGTCTCACCCCTCCACTTT.

This clone was observed a few times. The V call is TRBV6-1, the J call TRBJ2-1, with D perhaps matching TRBD2 (5 bases). CDR3 size: 13 residues. V lost 7 bases, J lost 15 bases, and 22 bases lay in between. Per germline, CDR1 MNHNS and CDR2 SASEGT. Here the CDR3 reads CASKEVGAPPPFF. In DNA, the CDR3 is TGTGCCAGCAAGGAGGTCGGAGCTCCCCCTCCGTTCTTC.

To note about this clone: The junction departs from germline at one end; a sequencing error may be responsible. The gene calls are TRBV5-6 and TRBJ2-5, with a tentative D call TRBD2 (5 bases). The CDR3 is 13 amino acids. Germline V CDR1 and CDR2: SGHDT, YYEEEE. CDR3 protein: CASSEGGKETQYF. The CDR3 nucleotides are TGTGCAAGCAGTGAGGGCGGTAAAGAGACCCAGTACTTC.

The chain links TRBV6-1 to TRBJ2-5, with D unresolved. This CDR3 has 17 amino acids. The V gene's germline CDR1 is MNHNS and CDR2 SASEGT. Trimming cost V 4 bases and J 7 bases, with 25 bases left between them. CDR3 residues: CASSGSYSRGYSGTQYF. CDR3 DNA sequence: TGTGCCAGCAGTGGATCTTATTCGAGAGGCTACTCCGGGACCCAGTACTTC.

The rearrangement uses TRBV7-9 and TRBJ1-1, with 7 bases matching TRBD1. Germline CDR1 is SEHNR and CDR2 is FQNEAQ (reference sequence). The CDR3 runs to 17 residues. The junction had 13 bases not matched to a gene; V was cut back by 2 bases and J by 4 bases. The DNA of the CDR3 is TGTGCCAGCAGCTTATTCAACTACAGGGGCCGGGGCACTGAAGCTTTCTTT. Encoded protein: CASSLFNYRGRGTEAFF.

The CDR3 sequence is CASATEPHQPQHF. Written as DNA, the CDR3 is TGTGCCAGCGCTACGGAGCCCCATCAGCCCCAGCATTTT. The chain couples TRBV6-6 to TRBJ1-5; no reliable D call. Germline V lookup: CDR1 MNHNY, CDR2 SVGAGI (reference sequence). This CDR3 comprises 13 residues. The germline V and J ends were trimmed by 8 bases and 5 bases, with 13 bases remaining between them.

V is TRBV11-1 and J is TRBJ2-7, with 7 bases identical to TRBD1. The germline V gene encodes CDR1 SGHAT and CDR2 FQDESV (reference sequence). Trimming took 5 bases from V and 5 from J; bases not matched to a gene: 6. There are 13 residues in the CDR3. The DNA of the CDR3 is TGTGCCAGCAGCCTCAGGGGGTTGGACGAGCAGTACTTC. Protein: CASSLRGLDEQYF.

V gene TRBV29-1 combines with J gene TRBJ2-1; D might be TRBD2 (6 bases). The CDR3 consists of 11 residues. The germline V and J ends were trimmed by 7 bases and 6 bases, with 10 bases remaining between them. The germline V gene has CDR1 SQVTM and CDR2 ANQGSEA. The CDR3: CSARLGNEQFF. The CDR3 nucleotides are TGCAGCGCTAGACTAGGCAATGAGCAGTTCTTC.

This clone was detected a few times. V gene TRBV13 combines with J gene TRBJ2-7, with a possible D match to TRBD1 (6 bases). The ends were cut back, 0 bases at V and 2 bases at J, with 8 bases in the middle. CDR1 PRHDT and CDR2 FYEKMQ come from the germline V gene (reference sequence). The CDR3 covers 14 residues. CDR3 protein: CASSLGNRAYEQYF. The CDR3 nucleotides are TGTGCCAGCAGCTTAGGCAACAGGGCCTACGAGCAGTACTTC.

The chain is built from TRBV11-2 and TRBJ2-7; 8 nucleotides agree with TRBD2. There are 13 residues in the CDR3. J gave up 7 bases and V 5 bases, and 7 bases lay outside the gene matches. The germline V gene has CDR1 SGHAT and CDR2 FQNNGV. The CDR3 spells CASSVTRGGEQYF. CDR3 nucleotides: TGTGCCAGCAGCGTAACCCGGGGGGGGGAGCAGTACTTC.

There are a few counts of this clone. The chain combines TRBV5-4 with TRBJ2-5; tentative D call: TRBD2 (5 bases). Germline CDR1 and CDR2: SGHNT and YYREEE (reference sequence). The CDR3 runs to 15 residues. Trimming left V 2 bases short and J 1 base short, with 12 bases between. CDR3: CASSLTTAAQETQYF. For the CDR3, the DNA is TGTGCCAGCAGCTTAACAACAGCGGCCCAAGAGACCCAGTACTTC.

This clone has just a few counts. The chain employs TRBV20-1 and TRBJ1-1; D unclear. There are 11 residues in the CDR3. The V and J ends lost 6 bases and 1 base respectively, with 6 bases between them. Germline V gene data show CDR1 as DFQATT and CDR2 as SNEGSKA (reference sequence). The DNA of the CDR3 is TGCAGTGCAGCGAAGAACACTGAAGCTTTCTTT. Protein sequence: CSAAKNTEAFF.

This clone was seen more than once but under ten times. Different DNA sequences within this sample yield the same CDR3. V gene TRBV27 combines with J gene TRBJ1-5; D might be TRBD1 (5 bases). Trimming took 3 bases from V and 3 from J, leaving 9 bases between them. The CDR3 sequence is 14 residues long. Germline lookup yields CDR1 MNHEY and CDR2 SMNVEV (reference sequence). CDR3 loop: CASSLGGSNQPQHF. DNA for the CDR3: TGTGCCAGCAGTTTGGGGGGATCCAATCAGCCCCAGCATTTT.

The chain employs TRBV6-5 and TRBJ2-2; D ambiguous. The CDR3 spans 14 residues. Deletions cut 0 bases from V and 2 bases from J, with 4 bases between. The germline CDR1 and CDR2 sequences are MNHEY and SVGAGI. The CDR3 reads CASSYSSNTGELFF. CDR3 bases: TGTGCCAGCAGTTACTCTTCTAACACCGGGGAGCTGTTTTTT.

The genes are TRBV9 and TRBJ2-7, with 9 nucleotides matching TRBD1. V was clipped by 0 bases and J by 1 base; unmatched bases: 8. The length of the CDR3 is 17 residues. CDR1 and CDR2 (germline): SGDLS, YYNGEE. The CDR3 coding sequence is TGTGCCAGCAGCGTAGGGGGTGGACAGGGGTTGTCCTACGAGCAGTACTTC. Translating it yields CASSVGGGQGLSYEQYF. The full variable domain, its missing parts supplied by reference TRBV9 and TRBJ2-7, is DSGVTQTPKHLITATGQRVTLRCSPRSGDLSVYWYQQSLDQGLQFLIQYYNGEERAKGNILERFSAQQFPDLHSELNLSSLELGDSALYFCASSVGGGQGLSYEQYFGPGTRLTVT.

This chain uses TRBV7-8 with TRBJ1-6; D ambiguous. The CDR3 runs to 15 residues. The germline gives CDR1 SGHVS, CDR2 FQNEAQ. The ends were cut back, 4 bases at V and 10 bases at J, with 17 bases in the middle. CDR3 residues: CASSSRQGSGSPLHF. The CDR3 DNA sequence: TGTGCCAGCAGCTCACGACAAGGTTCAGGATCACCCCTCCACTTT.

The chain links TRBV9 to TRBJ2-5, with D tentatively TRBD2 (5 bases). CDR1 and CDR2 from the germline V gene are SGDLS and YYNGEE. V gave up 0 bases and J gave up 4 bases, with 13 bases separating them. The CDR3 loop spans 15 amino acids. CDR3 in amino acids: CASSVGTGSGETQYF. For the CDR3, the DNA is TGTGCCAGCAGCGTAGGGACTGGCTCTGGAGAGACCCAGTACTTC.

This sequence joins TRBV30 and TRBJ2-3; D is possibly TRBD2 (6 bases). The CDR3 has 17 amino acids. V was trimmed by 0 bases and J by 2 bases, leaving 18 bases between them. Per germline, CDR1 GTSNPN and CDR2 SVGIG (reference sequence). CDR3 nucleotides: TGTGCCTGGAGTGTTGGGGGTTTAGCGGAAAACACAGATACGCAGTATTTT. Residues: CAWSVGGLAENTDTQYF.

This sequence joins TRBV19 and TRBJ2-5, with D possibly matching TRBD1 (6 bases). Trimming took 2 bases from V and 2 from J, leaving 12 bases between them. This CDR3 contains 15 residues. Germline loops: CDR1 LNHDA, CDR2 SQIVND (reference sequence). CDR3 protein: CASSIIHTGQETQYF. The CDR3, as DNA: TGTGCCAGTAGTATAATCCACACAGGGCAAGAGACCCAGTACTTC.

The genes are TRBV6-1 and TRBJ1-2; D is ambiguous. This CDR3 region has 16 residues. From germline, CDR1 is MNHNS and CDR2 SASEGT. Between the trimmed V and J ends, which lost 1 base and 2 bases, there was a span of 14 bases. DNA of the CDR3: TGTGCCAGCAGTGAAGAAGGGTGGAGGGTGAACTATGGCTACACCTTC. The encoded protein is CASSEEGWRVNYGYTF.

The CDR3: CASSRDRGRETQYF. The DNA for the CDR3 is TGTGCCAGCAGCCGGGACAGGGGGCGGGAGACCCAGTACTTC. This chain links TRBV5-6 with TRBJ2-5; TRBD1 aligns across 12 bases. CDR1 is SGHDT, CDR2 YYEEEE, per germline. V was pared by 4 bases and J by 5 bases, with 3 bases of the junction left unmatched. The CDR3 consists of 14 residues.

The rearrangement joins TRBV7-2 to TRBJ2-7, with 8 bases identical to TRBD1. The CDR3 is made up of 15 amino acids. The junction had 7 bases not matched to a gene; V was cut back by 2 bases and J by 4 bases. Per the germline V gene, CDR1 is SGHTA and CDR2 is FQGNSA. The CDR3 DNA is TGTGCCAGCAGCTTAACCGGGACAGGCGCATACGAGCAGTACTTC. This codes for CASSLTGTGAYEQYF.

The chain carries TRBV12-5 and TRBJ2-7; TRBD1 is a possible D gene (5 bases). CDR3 length: 14 residues. With 2 bases removed from V and 1 base from J, the gap between germline ends came to 9 bases. Germline values: CDR1 LGHNT, CDR2 FRNRAP. As DNA, the CDR3 is TGTGCTAGTGGTTTGTGGGGCACATCCTACGAGCAGTACTTC. This codes for CASGLWGTSYEQYF.

The chain recombines TRBV29-1 with TRBJ1-1; the D is unclear. Germline assignment: CDR1 SQVTM and CDR2 ANQGSEA. V lost 3 bases and J lost 11, with 4 bases in between. This CDR3 has 8 residues. The CDR3 protein is CSVDTAFF. CDR3 in DNA: TGCAGCGTTGATACTGCTTTCTTT.

CDR3 DNA: TGTGCCAGCAGCGTAGGTGTGGGACAGGGTGAGACCCAGTACTTC. This sequence encodes CASSVGVGQGETQYF. This chain links TRBV9 with TRBJ2-5; 9 bases are shared with TRBD1. V gave up 0 bases and J gave up 5 bases; unmatched junction bases: 5. Germline CDR1 reads SGDLS; CDR2 reads YYNGEE. This CDR3 has 15 amino acids.

The chain links TRBV10-1 to TRBJ1-1; D perhaps matches TRBD1 (5 bases). The CDR3 is made up of 15 amino acids. Deletions cut 5 bases from V and 2 bases from J, with 15 bases between. Looked up from germline, CDR1 is WNHNN and CDR2 is SYGVQD (reference sequence). The CDR3 DNA follows: TGCGCCAGCAGTCCGGAGGGGTTGGGTAACACTGAAGCTTTCTTT. This sequence encodes CASSPEGLGNTEAFF.

This chain uses TRBV30 with TRBJ2-6, with D possibly TRBD1 on 6 matching bases. The V gene lost 4 bases and the J gene lost 11 bases, with 15 bases spanning the gap. CDR3 length: 13 residues. From germline, CDR1 is GTSNPN and CDR2 SVGIG (reference sequence). The DNA of the CDR3 is TGTGCCTGGACCACAGGGTGGCCCCACGTCCTGACTTTC. This encodes CAWTTGWPHVLTF.

The chain has TRBV6-1 and TRBJ2-7; a possible D gene is TRBD2 (6 bases). Germline V gene sequence: CDR1 MNHNS, CDR2 SASEGT. The CDR3 has 13 amino acids. The V end was cut by 10 bases, the J end by 0 bases, with 13 bases between. This CDR3 reads CATARGSSYEQYF. The CDR3 bases are TGTGCCACCGCACGGGGGAGCTCCTACGAGCAGTACTTC.

Here the CDR3 DNA reads TGTGCCAGCAGTACGAGGGTGTTGGGGTCCTACGAGCAGTACTTC. It encodes CASSTRVLGSYEQYF. The chain combines TRBV6-6 with TRBJ2-7, with TRBD2 as a possible D gene (5 bases). CDR3 size: 15 residues. CDR1 and CDR2 (germline): MNHNY, SVGAGI (reference sequence). V lost 5 bases to trimming and J lost 1 base, with 15 bases between them.

This rearrangement joins TRBV7-9 to TRBJ2-1; D gene unclear. The CDR3 has 14 residues. The V end was cut by 1 base, the J end by 3 bases, with 7 bases between. Germline values: CDR1 SEHNR, CDR2 FQNEAQ (reference sequence). This CDR3 reads CASSLGQVYNEQFF. As DNA, the CDR3 is TGTGCCAGCAGCTTAGGCCAGGTCTACAATGAGCAGTTCTTC.

This chain connects TRBV15 to TRBJ1-1; D possibly corresponds to TRBD1 (6 bases). V lost 2 bases, J lost 7 bases, and 11 bases lay in between. This CDR3 has 13 amino acids. Germline V lookup: CDR1 LNHNV, CDR2 YYDKDF (reference sequence). DNA of the CDR3: TGTGCCACCAGCAGAAACCCGGACAGTGAAGCTTTCTTT. This translates into CATSRNPDSEAFF.